Following are 27 T cell receptor beta chains from one sample sequenced in a study of metastatic and nonmetastatic thyroid tumors. TCRdb reanalyzed the PCR reads with MiXCR. The sample includes some 38,000 clones, roughly 45% seen only once; the top ten take roughly 24%. Patients underwent thyroid surgery, and none had received any treatment before it. The sample comprised tumor tissue. The receptor source for this set is a male donor with papillary thyroid cancer or a benign thyroid nodule (not recorded which). Some clones in this sample may be carry-over from other donors' samples.

The chain employs TRBV20-1 and TRBJ2-3; no reliable D call. This CDR3 region has 11 residues. Trimming pared 3 bases from V and 4 bases from J, leaving 5 bases between. The germline CDR1 and CDR2 sequences are DFQATT and SNEGSKA (reference sequence). The CDR3 here is CSASEADTQYF. CDR3 DNA: TGCAGTGCTAGTGAGGCAGATACGCAGTATTTT.

This clone was seen more than once but under ten times. This chain uses TRBV11-2 with TRBJ2-7; 10 bases line up with TRBD1. J gave up 2 bases and V 4 bases, and 2 bases lay outside the gene matches. Germline V CDR1 and CDR2: SGHAT, FQNNGV. The CDR3 contains 14 residues. This CDR3 is CASSWDRGAYEQYF. The CDR3 DNA reads as TGTGCCAGCAGCTGGGACAGGGGCGCCTACGAGCAGTACTTC.

This clone was found a few times. The gene calls are TRBV12-3 or TRBV12-4 and TRBJ2-7; D call uncertain. The V gene lost 3 bases and the J gene lost 0 bases, with 6 bases spanning the gap. This CDR3 region has 13 residues. As DNA, the CDR3 is TGTGCCAGCAGTTTGGCCAGCTCCTACGAGCAGTACTTC. It specifies CASSLASSYEQYF.

V gene TRBV27 combines with J gene TRBJ2-6, with 7 bases fitting TRBD1. Looked up from germline, CDR1 is MNHEY and CDR2 is SMNVEV (reference sequence). The trim removed 3 bases at V and 10 bases at J, leaving 27 bases unmatched. The CDR3 covers 21 residues. The chain's CDR3 is CASSFSGDSMPLWAVGNVLTF. The CDR3 DNA follows: TGTGCCAGCAGTTTTTCCGGGGACAGCATGCCACTTTGGGCGGTGGGGAACGTCCTGACTTTC. The complete variable domain, with remaining parts taken from reference TRBV27 and TRBJ2-6, reads EAQVTQNPRYLITVTGKKLTVTCSQNMNHEYMSWYRQDPGLGLRQIYYSMNVEVTDKGDVPEGYKVSRKEKRNFPLILESPSPNQTSLYFCASSFSGDSMPLWAVGNVLTFGAGSRLTVL.

The chain uses TRBV18 and TRBJ2-5; D is possibly TRBD1 (7 bases). The end of the DNA aligns better with TRBJ2-1, so the J call may be wrong. The length of the CDR3 is 16 residues. Germline CDR1 and CDR2: KGHSH and LQKENI. CDR3 region: CASSPSGGTEGNEQFF. CDR3 DNA: TGTGCCAGCTCACCTTCCGGCGGGACAGAGGGGAATGAGCAGTTCTTC.

The chain recombines TRBV9 with TRBJ1-5; D ambiguous. The CDR3 contains 15 residues. The V and J ends lost 4 bases and 3 bases respectively, with 14 bases between them. Per germline, CDR1 SGDLS and CDR2 YYNGEE. The CDR3 DNA reads TGTGCCAGCAGCCCCCGGGGTACGGCCAATCAGCCCCAGCATTTT. Translation: CASSPRGTANQPQHF.

V usage is TRBV11-2 and J usage is TRBJ1-1, with TRBD1 as a possible D gene (5 bases). The CDR3 consists of 14 residues. Germline-derived CDR1 and CDR2 are SGHAT and FQNNGV. V dropped 1 base and J dropped 2 bases, with 8 bases sitting between them. This CDR3 reads CASSLAGGNTEAFF. The DNA of the CDR3 is TGTGCCAGCAGCTTAGCTGGGGGAAACACTGAAGCTTTCTTT.

This clone occurred a few times. The rearrangement joins TRBV19 to TRBJ2-5, with 8 positions matching TRBD2. Germline V CDR1 and CDR2: LNHDA, SQIVND (reference sequence). The CDR3 contains 15 residues. J was trimmed by 5 bases and V by 6 bases; bases with no gene match: 11. This CDR3 reads CASSAGSGSKETQYF. The CDR3 DNA is TGTGCCAGTAGCGCGGGGAGCGGGAGTAAGGAGACCCAGTACTTC.

This clone appeared a few times. V is TRBV5-1 and J is TRBJ2-7; 9 nucleotides line up with TRBD1. This CDR3 spans 13 amino acids. The ends lost 6 bases at V and 5 bases at J; junction bases unmatched: 6. CDR1 is SGHRS and CDR2 is YFSETQ in the germline V gene. CDR3: CASTTGTGNEQYF. DNA of the CDR3: TGCGCCAGCACCACCGGGACAGGGAACGAGCAGTACTTC.

Comment on this clone: One end of the junction does not line up with germline, which may come from a read error. This chain links TRBV11-1 with TRBJ2-7; D is ambiguous. The CDR3 is made up of 14 amino acids. CDR1 SGHAT and CDR2 FQDESV come from the germline V gene (reference sequence). Written as DNA, the CDR3 is TGTGCCAGCAGCTTAGGACGTAACTCCTACGATCAGTACTTC. Its translation: CASSLGRNSYDQYF.

This chain connects TRBV20-1 to TRBJ2-7; 7 bases line up with TRBD1. Trimming took 4 bases from V and 3 from J; bases not matched to a gene: 6. The CDR3 sequence is 13 residues long. CDR1 is DFQATT and CDR2 is SNEGSKA in the germline V gene (reference sequence). The CDR3 coding sequence is TGCAGTGCTACCGACGGGACAGTCTACGAGCAGTACTTC. Protein sequence: CSATDGTVYEQYF.

The chain links TRBV20-1 to TRBJ2-1; TRBD2 matches 9 bases. The CDR3 has 16 amino acids. The V and J ends lost 3 bases and 8 bases, in that order; junction bases with no gene match: 14. From germline, CDR1 is DFQATT and CDR2 SNEGSKA (reference sequence). CDR3 in amino acids: CSASSLIAGELDEQFF. CDR3 DNA sequence: TGCAGTGCTAGCAGTCTCATAGCGGGAGAACTGGATGAGCAGTTCTTC.

The chain combines TRBV5-1 with TRBJ1-6; D is possibly TRBD1 (5 bases). This CDR3 is 15 amino acids long. Germline CDR1 is SGHRS and CDR2 is YFSETQ. V lost 2 bases to trimming and J lost 7 bases, with 13 bases between them. CDR3 residues: CASSLDGGRNSPLHF. CDR3 DNA: TGCGCCAGCAGCTTAGACGGGGGGAGGAATTCACCCCTCCACTTT.

The genes are TRBV20-1 and TRBJ1-1, with D possibly TRBD1 on 5 matching bases. With 1 base removed from V and 6 bases from J, the gap between germline ends came to 12 bases. CDR3 size: 13 residues. Looked up from germline, CDR1 is DFQATT and CDR2 is SNEGSKA (reference sequence). CDR3 loop: CSARGVGGAEAFF. Here the CDR3 DNA reads TGCAGTGCTAGAGGAGTTGGAGGGGCTGAAGCTTTCTTT.

For the CDR3, the DNA is TGTGCCAGCAGTGAAGCGGGTGAGGGCTCCTACGAGCAGTACTTC. Encoded protein: CASSEAGEGSYEQYF. This chain uses TRBV6-1 with TRBJ2-7, with D perhaps matching TRBD2 (5 bases). CDR3 size: 15 residues. Germline V gene data show CDR1 as MNHNS and CDR2 as SASEGT. The germline V and J ends were trimmed by 0 bases and 0 bases, with 9 bases remaining between them.

The V call is TRBV18, the J call TRBJ1-1; D is perhaps TRBD1 (6 bases). The length of the CDR3 is 16 residues. Germline V CDR1 and CDR2: KGHSH, LQKENI. Trimming shortened V by 4 bases and J by 2 bases, and 17 bases separated the two germline ends. The CDR3 loop is CASSLLLGGPNTEAFF. In DNA, the CDR3 is TGTGCCAGCTCACTCCTCCTTGGGGGGCCAAACACTGAAGCTTTCTTT. Complete variable domain (other parts from reference TRBV18 and TRBJ1-1): NAGVMQNPRHLVRRRGQEARLRCSPMKGHSHVYWYRQLPEEGLKFMVYLQKENIIDESGMPKERFSAEFPKEGPSILRIQQVVRGDSAAYFCASSLLLGGPNTEAFFGQGTRLTVV.

This clone has more than one count but fewer than ten. J is TRBJ1-2 and V is TRBV6-2 or TRBV6-3, with D unresolved. CDR3 length equals 18 residues. Trimming left V 1 base short and J 3 bases short, with 21 bases between. CDR1 and CDR2 (germline): MNHEY, SVGEGT. The DNA of the CDR3 is TGTGCCAGCAGTTACTTGAACCCTCTCGTACCAGACGACTATGGCTACACCTTC. Encoded protein: CASSYLNPLVPDDYGYTF.

This clone was found a few times. The chain couples TRBV20-1 to TRBJ2-1; 8 nucleotides line up with TRBD2. Germline lookup yields CDR1 DFQATT and CDR2 SNEGSKA (reference sequence). The CDR3 runs 15 residues. J was trimmed by 4 bases and V by 3 bases; bases with no gene match: 8. The CDR3 DNA follows: TGCAGTGCTAGGGTGGGAGCGGGAGCTTACAATGAGCAGTTCTTC. Its protein product is CSARVGAGAYNEQFF.

This clone was counted a few times. The chain uses TRBV11-1 and TRBJ2-7; unclear D gene. The CDR3 loop spans 15 amino acids. From germline, CDR1 is SGHAT and CDR2 FQDESV (reference sequence). The V gene lost 3 bases and the J gene lost 3 bases, with 15 bases spanning the gap. In nucleotides, the CDR3 is TGTGCCAGCAGCTTTGAGGCAGCCGGCGGCTACGAGCAGTACTTC. Protein product: CASSFEAAGGYEQYF.

The chain links TRBV11-2 to TRBJ2-7; TRBD2 matches at 9 bases. Losses at the gene ends were 5 bases for V and 2 bases for J; bases not matched to a gene: 7. Germline-derived CDR1 and CDR2 are SGHAT and FQNNGV. The CDR3 totals 15 residues. CDR3 in DNA: TGTGCCAGCAGCCCCGGGCTAGCGGGAACCTACGAGCAGTACTTC. It codes for CASSPGLAGTYEQYF.

This chain connects TRBV5-1 to TRBJ1-3; no clear D. The germline CDR1 and CDR2 sequences are SGHRS and YFSETQ. The CDR3 has 16 amino acids. Trimming shortened V by 1 base and J by 0 bases, and 11 bases separated the two germline ends. CDR3: CASSLKDFYSGNTIYF. CDR3 nucleotide sequence: TGCGCCAGCAGCTTGAAAGACTTCTACTCTGGAAACACCATATATTTT.

Only a few counts were recorded for this clone. The rearrangement links TRBV6-1 to TRBJ1-2; D remains unclear. CDR1 and CDR2 from the germline V gene are MNHNS and SASEGT. The CDR3 has 11 amino acids. Trimming removed 5 bases at V and 10 bases at J, with 11 bases between. The CDR3 nucleotides are TGTGCCAGCAGTCGGGAAGGGTACTACACCTTC. Protein: CASSREGYYTF.

The DNA of the CDR3 is TGTGCCAGCAGCCCCCACCCCGGGGAGCTGTTTTTT. Translation: CASSPHPGELFF. This chain connects TRBV3-1 to TRBJ2-2; D is uncertain. The CDR3 contains 12 residues. V gave up 4 bases and J gave up 6 bases, with 6 bases separating them. CDR1 is LGHDT and CDR2 is YNNKEL in the germline V gene (reference sequence).

This clone was seen a handful of times. This sequence joins TRBV6-6 and TRBJ2-7; 9 bases are shared with TRBD2. The CDR3 has 16 residues. Looked up from germline, CDR1 is MNHNY and CDR2 is SVGAGI (reference sequence). Unmatched junction bases numbered 9, after V lost 6 bases and J lost 0 bases. This CDR3 is CASRAYGLANSYEQYF. The CDR3 nucleotides are TGTGCCAGCAGAGCATACGGACTAGCGAACTCCTACGAGCAGTACTTC.

This clone was seen a handful of times. The chain uses TRBV9 and TRBJ2-3; 7 nucleotides line up with TRBD2. From germline, CDR1 is SGDLS and CDR2 YYNGEE. The CDR3 is made up of 16 amino acids. The trim removed 3 bases at V and 0 bases at J, leaving 7 bases unmatched. DNA for the CDR3: TGTGCCAGCAGCGATCCTAGCGGAGAAAGCACAGATACGCAGTATTTT. Translated, it gives CASSDPSGESTDTQYF.

The chain employs TRBV20-1 and TRBJ1-5; 7 bases map to TRBD1. The CDR3 contains 12 residues. J gave up 5 bases and V 4 bases, and 2 bases lay outside the gene matches. Germline CDR1 reads DFQATT; CDR2 reads SNEGSKA (reference sequence). CDR3 DNA: TGCAGTGCTACAGGGGGTTATCAGCCCCAGCATTTT. This codes for CSATGGYQPQHF.

The rearrangement links TRBV6-1 to TRBJ1-1; 7 positions match TRBD1. The V and J ends lost 5 bases and 5 bases, in that order; junction bases with no gene match: 5. The CDR3 loop spans 13 amino acids. CDR1 and CDR2 from the germline V gene are MNHNS and SASEGT. In nucleotides, the CDR3 is TGTGCCAGCAGTCAATCAGGGGGGACTGAAGCTTTCTTT. The encoded protein is CASSQSGGTEAFF.